This TCR beta chain was found in a study of blood T cell repertoires in COVID-19 (TCRdb year 2020). With regard to the full study: Collaborator samples came from the United States, Italy and Spain and covered acute and convalescent phases of COVID-19. A de-identified subject ID, COVID-19 status, age in years and sex were almost always included in the sample metadata. The dataset comprised deeply sampled blood TCRbeta repertoires from subjects exposed to, actively infected with, or recovered from COVID-19. The prospective study material was composed of cDNA or gDNA derived from T cells, B-cell-depleted T cells, or PBMCs. The samples were drawn from two sources: the first 160 participants of the ongoing ImmuneRACE study, and approximately 1,300 subjects contributed by 6 global collaborators. Where available, HLA class I and class II types were taken from metadata supplied by the sample provider and were not determined by assay-based typing. The repertoires were released in a freely available public database meant as a resource for research on the immune response to SARS-CoV-2. What the work shows at the level of the full study, not this receptor alone: The amount of clinical and demographic metadata varied by source and participant and was provided uncurated.

At one collaborating source in Seattle, patients were enrolled during active infection and were followed longitudinally through the course of disease. Each collaborating institution followed its own protocols to collect whole blood in K2EDTA tubes. For TCRbeta analysis, collaborator samples were shipped as frozen whole blood, as isolated PBMCs, or as DNA extracted from either sample type. CDR1 is given as SGHRS and CDR2 as YFSETQ, both from the germline V gene. Trimming leaves V shorter by 4 bases and J shorter by 2 bases, with the junction holding 8 bases beyond the gene matches. Inclusive of the bounding cysteine and phenylalanine, the CDR3 is 15 residues long. Only the CDR3 portion is preserved as DNA: 45 bases, with reading frame beginning at the first base. Remarks on this clone: Its antigen has not been determined. Base quality data are lacking; no much larger clone is found one base away.

TCRbeta CDR3 regions were amplified from genomic DNA using the immunoSEQ Assay, a bias-controlled multiplex PCR. Processing in the source paper ran as follows. The number of nucleated cells in each sample was estimated from the amplification of reference gene primers within the assay. Sequence reads were collapsed and filtered to measure the absolute abundance of every unique TCRbeta CDR3 rearrangement. For each sample, productive Simpson clonality was calculated as the square root of Simpson's diversity index across productive rearrangements. This immuneACCESS table, as held by TCRdb, lists in-frame sequences with V and J called but not all clones. Of the missing ones, under half trace to an unresolved V gene in checked studies; the others have no known cause. The V and J calls and clone size were taken over from that table, and D and trimming were inferred from the DNA. This sample comprises more than 300,000 clones, about nine tenths of them detected only once. Around 6% of the sample is held by the ten biggest clonotypes.

The sequenced sample consisted of peripheral blood. The V gene is TRBV5-1 and the J gene is TRBJ2-5, with 7 middle bases fitting TRBD1. The TCR originated in a woman in her 50s with COVID-19, enrolled during active disease. The CDR3 protein: CASSPLGQAQETQYF. The bases are TGCGCCAGCAGCCCTTTAGGACAGGCTCAAGAGACCCAGTACTTC.